This T cell receptor beta chain is from a study of patients and donors after allogeneic stem cell transplantation. Each CDR3 protein gets one entry after TCRdb re-called the RT-PCR reads with MiXCR. Here the sample spans about 160,000 distinct CDR3 sequences, 30% being singletons. The receptor was derived from a human donor who was either an allogeneic HSCT recipient or a stem cell or donor lymphocyte infusion donor (not recorded which). It is not recorded whose cells these are; they may come from a transplant donor. The sample consisted of blood, either unsorted or a sorted T cell fraction (not recorded which).

The CDR3 coding sequence is TGTGCCATCAGCGAATCCCGGGACAGCCAAGGCTACACCTTC. Translating gives CAISESRDSQGYTF. The V gene is TRBV10-3, the J gene TRBJ1-2; 7 nucleotides align to TRBD1. CDR3 length: 14 amino acids. Germline-derived CDR1 and CDR2 are ENHRY and SYGVKD. With V trimmed by 6 bases and J by 8 bases, 12 bases remained unmatched.